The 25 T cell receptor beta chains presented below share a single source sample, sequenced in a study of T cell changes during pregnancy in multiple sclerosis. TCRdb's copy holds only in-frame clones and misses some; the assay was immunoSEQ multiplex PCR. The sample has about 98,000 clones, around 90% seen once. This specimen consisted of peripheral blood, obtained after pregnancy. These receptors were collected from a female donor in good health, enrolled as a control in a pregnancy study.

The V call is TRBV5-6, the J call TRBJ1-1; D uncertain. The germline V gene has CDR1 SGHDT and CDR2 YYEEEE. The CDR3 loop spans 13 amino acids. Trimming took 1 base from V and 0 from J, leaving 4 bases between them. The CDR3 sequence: CASSLPVNTEAFF. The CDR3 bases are TGTGCCAGCAGCTTGCCGGTGAACACTGAAGCTTTCTTT.

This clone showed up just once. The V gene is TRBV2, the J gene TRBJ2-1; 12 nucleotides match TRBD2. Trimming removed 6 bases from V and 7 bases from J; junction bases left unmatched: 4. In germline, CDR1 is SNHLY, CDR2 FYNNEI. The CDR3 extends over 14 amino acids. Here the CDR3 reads CASRGGLAGNEQFF. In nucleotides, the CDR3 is TGTGCCAGCAGAGGAGGACTAGCGGGGAATGAGCAGTTCTTC. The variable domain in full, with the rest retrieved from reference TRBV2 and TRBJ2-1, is EPEVTQTPSHQVTQMGQEVILRCVPISNHLYFYWYRQILGQKVEFLVSFYNNEISEKSEIFDDQFSVERPDGSNFTLKIRSTKLEDSAMYFCASRGGLAGNEQFFGPGTRLTVL.

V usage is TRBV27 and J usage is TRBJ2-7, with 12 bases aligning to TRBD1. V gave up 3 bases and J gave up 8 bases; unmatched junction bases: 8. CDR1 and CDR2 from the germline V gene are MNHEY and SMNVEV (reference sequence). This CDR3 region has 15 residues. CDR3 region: CASSLKAGTGGQQYF. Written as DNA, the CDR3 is TGTGCCAGCAGTTTGAAGGCCGGGACAGGGGGCCAGCAGTACTTC.

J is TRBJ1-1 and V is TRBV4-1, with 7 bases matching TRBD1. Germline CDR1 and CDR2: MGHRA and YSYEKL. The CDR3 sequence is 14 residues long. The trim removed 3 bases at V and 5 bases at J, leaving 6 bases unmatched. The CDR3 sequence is CASSHRATGTEAFF. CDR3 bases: TGCGCCAGCAGCCATCGCGCGACAGGGACTGAAGCTTTCTTT.

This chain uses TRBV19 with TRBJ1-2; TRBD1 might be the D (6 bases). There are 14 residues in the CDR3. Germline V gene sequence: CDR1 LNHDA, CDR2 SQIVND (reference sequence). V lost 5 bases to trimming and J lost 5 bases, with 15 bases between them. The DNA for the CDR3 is TGTGCCAGTAGTCCCCAGGGACATAATTATGGCTACACCTTC. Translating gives CASSPQGHNYGYTF.

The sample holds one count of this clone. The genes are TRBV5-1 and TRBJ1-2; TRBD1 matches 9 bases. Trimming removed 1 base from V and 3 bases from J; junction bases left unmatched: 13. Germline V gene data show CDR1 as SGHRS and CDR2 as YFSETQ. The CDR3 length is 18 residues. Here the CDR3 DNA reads TGCGCCAGCAGCTTGCGCGGGACAGGGTCGGGCCCTGACTATGGCTACACCTTC. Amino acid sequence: CASSLRGTGSGPDYGYTF.

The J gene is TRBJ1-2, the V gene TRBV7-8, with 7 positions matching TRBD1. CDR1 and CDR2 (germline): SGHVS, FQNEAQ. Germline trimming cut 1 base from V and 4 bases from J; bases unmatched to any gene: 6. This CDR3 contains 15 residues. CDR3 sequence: CASSLGQGGLYGYTF. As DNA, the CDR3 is TGTGCCAGCAGCTTAGGTCAGGGGGGACTCTATGGCTACACCTTC.

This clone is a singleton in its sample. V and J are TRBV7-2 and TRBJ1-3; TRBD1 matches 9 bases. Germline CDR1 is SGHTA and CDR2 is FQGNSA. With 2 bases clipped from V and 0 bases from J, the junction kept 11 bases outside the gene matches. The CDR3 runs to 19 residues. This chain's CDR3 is CASSLSLWTGAFSGNTIYF. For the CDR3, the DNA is TGTGCCAGCAGCTTATCGCTTTGGACAGGGGCCTTCTCTGGAAACACCATATATTTT.

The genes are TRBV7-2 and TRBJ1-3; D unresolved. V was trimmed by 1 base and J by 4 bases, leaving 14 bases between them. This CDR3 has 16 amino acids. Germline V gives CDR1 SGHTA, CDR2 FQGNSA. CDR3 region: CASSLVQSGPGNTIYF. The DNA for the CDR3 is TGTGCCAGCAGCTTAGTACAGTCAGGCCCCGGAAACACCATATATTTT. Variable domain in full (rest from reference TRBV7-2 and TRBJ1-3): GAGVSQSPSNKVTEKGKDVELRCDPISGHTALYWYRQSLGQGLEFLIYFQGNSAPDKSGLPSDRFSAERTGGSVSTLTIQRTQQEDSAVYLCASSLVQSGPGNTIYFGEGSWLTVV.

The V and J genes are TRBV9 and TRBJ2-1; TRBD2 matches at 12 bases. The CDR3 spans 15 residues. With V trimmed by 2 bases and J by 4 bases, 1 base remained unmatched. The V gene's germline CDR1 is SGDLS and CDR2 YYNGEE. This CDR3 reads CASSVTSGRYNEQFF. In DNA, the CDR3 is TGTGCCAGCAGCGTTACTAGCGGGAGGTACAATGAGCAGTTCTTC.

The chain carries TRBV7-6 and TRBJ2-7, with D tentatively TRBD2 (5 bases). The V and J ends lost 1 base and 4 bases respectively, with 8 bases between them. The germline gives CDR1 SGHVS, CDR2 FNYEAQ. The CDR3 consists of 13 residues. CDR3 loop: CASSLGESYEQYF. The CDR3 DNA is TGTGCCAGCAGCTTAGGGGAGTCGTACGAGCAGTACTTC.

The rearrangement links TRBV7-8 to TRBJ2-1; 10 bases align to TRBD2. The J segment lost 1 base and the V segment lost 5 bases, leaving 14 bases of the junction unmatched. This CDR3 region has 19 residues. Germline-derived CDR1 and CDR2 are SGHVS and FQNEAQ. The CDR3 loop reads CASSPELASGRWSYNEQFF. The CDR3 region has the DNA TGTGCCAGCAGCCCCGAGTTGGCTAGCGGGAGATGGTCCTACAATGAGCAGTTCTTC.

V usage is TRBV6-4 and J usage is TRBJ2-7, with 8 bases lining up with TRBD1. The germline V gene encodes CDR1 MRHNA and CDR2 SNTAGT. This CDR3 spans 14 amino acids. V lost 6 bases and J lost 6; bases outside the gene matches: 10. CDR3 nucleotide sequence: TGTGCCAGCAGCGCACAGGGGGTAGGTGGCGAGCAGTACTTC. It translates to CASSAQGVGGEQYF.

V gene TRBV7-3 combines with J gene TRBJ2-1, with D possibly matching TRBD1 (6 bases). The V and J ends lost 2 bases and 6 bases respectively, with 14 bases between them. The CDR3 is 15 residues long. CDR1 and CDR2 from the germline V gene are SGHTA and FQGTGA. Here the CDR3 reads CASSLGGGGLNEQFF. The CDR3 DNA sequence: TGTGCCAGCAGCTTAGGAGGTGGGGGCCTCAATGAGCAGTTCTTC.

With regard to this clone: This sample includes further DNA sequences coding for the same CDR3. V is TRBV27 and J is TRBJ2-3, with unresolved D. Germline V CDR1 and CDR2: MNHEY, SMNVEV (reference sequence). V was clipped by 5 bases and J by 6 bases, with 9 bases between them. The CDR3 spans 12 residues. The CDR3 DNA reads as TGTGCCAGCAGTCCCCGAACTGATACGCAGTATTTT. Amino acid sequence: CASSPRTDTQYF.

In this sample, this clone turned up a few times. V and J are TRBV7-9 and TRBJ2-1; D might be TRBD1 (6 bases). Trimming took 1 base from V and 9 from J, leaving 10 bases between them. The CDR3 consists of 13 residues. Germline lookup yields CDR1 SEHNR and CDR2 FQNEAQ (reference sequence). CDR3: CASSLVRQVEQFF. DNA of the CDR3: TGTGCCAGCAGCTTAGTCCGACAGGTTGAGCAGTTCTTC.

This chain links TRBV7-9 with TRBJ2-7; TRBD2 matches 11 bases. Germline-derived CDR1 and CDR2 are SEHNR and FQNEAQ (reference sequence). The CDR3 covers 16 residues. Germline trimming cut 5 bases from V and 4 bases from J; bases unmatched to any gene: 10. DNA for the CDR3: TGTGCCAGCAGCCGAACTAGCGGGAGATATGCTTACGAGCAGTACTTC. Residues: CASSRTSGRYAYEQYF.

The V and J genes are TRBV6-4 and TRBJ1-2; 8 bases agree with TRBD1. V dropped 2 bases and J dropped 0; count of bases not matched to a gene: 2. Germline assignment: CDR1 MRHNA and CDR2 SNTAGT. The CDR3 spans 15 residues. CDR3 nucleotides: TGTGCCAGCAGTGACGGACAGGGTTCTAACTATGGCTACACCTTC. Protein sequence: CASSDGQGSNYGYTF.

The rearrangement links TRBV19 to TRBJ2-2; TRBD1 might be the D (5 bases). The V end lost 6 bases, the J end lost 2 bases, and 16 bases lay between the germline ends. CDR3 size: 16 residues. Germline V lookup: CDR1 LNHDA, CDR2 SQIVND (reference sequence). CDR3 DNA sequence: TGTGCCAGTAGACCCCAGGGCCTCGTAAACACCGGGGAGCTGTTTTTT. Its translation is CASRPQGLVNTGELFF.

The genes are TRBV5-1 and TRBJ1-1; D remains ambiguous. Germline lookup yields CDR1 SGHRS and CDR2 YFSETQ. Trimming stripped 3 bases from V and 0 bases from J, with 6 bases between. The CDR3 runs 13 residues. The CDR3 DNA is TGCGCCAGCAGCTCTCGGGTGAACACTGAAGCTTTCTTT. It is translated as CASSSRVNTEAFF.

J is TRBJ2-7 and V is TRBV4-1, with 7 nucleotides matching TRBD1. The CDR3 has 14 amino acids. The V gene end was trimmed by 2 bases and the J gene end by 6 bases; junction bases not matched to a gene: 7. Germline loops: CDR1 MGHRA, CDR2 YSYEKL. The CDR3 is CASSQPLTGSEQYF. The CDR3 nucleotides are TGCGCCAGCAGCCAACCTCTGACAGGGTCCGAGCAGTACTTC.

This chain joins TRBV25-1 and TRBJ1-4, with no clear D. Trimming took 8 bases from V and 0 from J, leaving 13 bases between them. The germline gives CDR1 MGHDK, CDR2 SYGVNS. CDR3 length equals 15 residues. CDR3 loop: CASEGRAATNEKLFF. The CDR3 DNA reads TGTGCCAGCGAGGGTAGGGCAGCAACTAATGAAAAACTGTTTTTT.

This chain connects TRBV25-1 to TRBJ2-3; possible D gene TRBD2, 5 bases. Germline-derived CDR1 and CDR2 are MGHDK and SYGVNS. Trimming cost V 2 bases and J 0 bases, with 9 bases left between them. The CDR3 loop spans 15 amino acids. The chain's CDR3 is CASSEPGTSTDTQYF. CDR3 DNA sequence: TGTGCCAGCAGTGAACCGGGAACCAGCACAGATACGCAGTATTTT. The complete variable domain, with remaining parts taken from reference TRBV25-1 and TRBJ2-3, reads EADIYQTPRYLVIGTGKKITLECSQTMGHDKMYWYQQDPGMELHLIHYSYGVNSTEKGDLSSESTVSRIRTEHFPLTLESARPSHTSQYLCASSEPGTSTDTQYFGPGTRLTVL.

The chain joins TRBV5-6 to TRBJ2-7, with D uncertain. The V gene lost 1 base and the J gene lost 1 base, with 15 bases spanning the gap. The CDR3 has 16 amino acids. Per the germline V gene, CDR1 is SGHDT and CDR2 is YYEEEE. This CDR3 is CASSLSIRSASYEQYF. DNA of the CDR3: TGTGCCAGCAGCTTGTCGATCCGGTCCGCATCCTACGAGCAGTACTTC.

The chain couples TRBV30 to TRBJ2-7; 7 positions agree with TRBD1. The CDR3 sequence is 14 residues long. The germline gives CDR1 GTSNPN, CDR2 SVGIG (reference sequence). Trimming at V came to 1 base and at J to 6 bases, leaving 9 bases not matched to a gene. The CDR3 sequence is CAWSDQTGSSEQYF. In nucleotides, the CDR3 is TGTGCCTGGAGTGACCAGACAGGGTCAAGCGAGCAGTACTTC. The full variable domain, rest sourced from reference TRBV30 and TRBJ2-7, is SQTIHQWPATLVQPVGSPLSLECTVEGTSNPNLYWYRQAAGRGLQLLFYSVGIGQISSEVPQNLSASRPQDRQFILSSKKLLLSDSGFYLCAWSDQTGSSEQYFGPGTRLTVT.